The 27 T cell receptor beta chains presented below share a single source sample, sequenced in a study of OX40 agonist ivuxolimab in advanced cancers. The assay was immunoSEQ multiplex PCR, and TCRdb's table has in-frame clones only and misses some. The top ten hold roughly 13% of the sample, which has about 24,000 clones, roughly three quarters seen once. The starting material was CD4+ or CD8+ T cells sorted from blood, obtained in a trial of the OX40 agonist ivuxolimab. The source of these receptors is an adult with an advanced solid tumor such as melanoma, head and neck, liver or kidney cancer.

The rearrangement uses TRBV6-6 and TRBJ2-5, with 12 nucleotides matching TRBD2. The germline gives CDR1 MNHNY, CDR2 SVGAGI (reference sequence). The length of the CDR3 is 13 residues. V lost 4 bases, J lost 12 bases, and 6 bases stayed unmatched. Written as DNA, the CDR3 is TGTGCCAGCAGTTTAAGACTAGCGGGGGTTGAGTACTTC. Translation gives CASSLRLAGVEYF.

The sample holds one count of this clone. The chain joins TRBV19 to TRBJ1-5; D not certain. Per the germline V gene, CDR1 is LNHDA and CDR2 is SQIVND (reference sequence). Trimming removed 7 bases at V and 4 bases at J, with 11 bases between. This CDR3 is built from 13 residues. The CDR3 loop reads CASTLTRNQPQHF. The CDR3 DNA follows: TGTGCCAGTACCCTGACACGTAATCAGCCCCAGCATTTT.

The V call is TRBV5-1, the J call TRBJ1-1, with D hard to call. This CDR3 has 14 residues. Trimming shortened V by 1 base and J by 5 bases, and 12 bases separated the two germline ends. CDR1 and CDR2 from the germline V gene are SGHRS and YFSETQ. The CDR3 is CASSLSGWKTEAFF. The CDR3 DNA follows: TGCGCCAGCAGCTTGTCCGGGTGGAAAACTGAAGCTTTCTTT.

In DNA, the CDR3 is TGCGCCAGCAGCAGCAGGGAATCCTCCTACAATGAGCAGTTCTTC. Translation gives CASSSRESSYNEQFF. The chain carries TRBV5-1 and TRBJ2-1, with D possibly TRBD1 on 5 matching bases. The CDR3 sequence is 15 residues long. Germline V lookup: CDR1 SGHRS, CDR2 YFSETQ. The ends were cut back, 4 bases at V and 0 bases at J, with 11 bases in the middle.

This chain links TRBV19 with TRBJ2-1; no clear D gene. CDR3 length: 14 residues. V dropped 3 bases and J dropped 4 bases, with 10 bases sitting between them. Germline CDR1 and CDR2: LNHDA and SQIVND (reference sequence). The CDR3 region is CASSISAVYNEQFF. The CDR3 nucleotides read TGTGCCAGTAGTATTTCGGCGGTTTACAATGAGCAGTTCTTC.

The chain has TRBV29-1 and TRBJ2-3; 8 bases line up with TRBD1. The germline CDR1 and CDR2 sequences are SQVTM and ANQGSEA. The V gene end was trimmed by 7 bases and the J gene end by 1 base; junction bases not matched to a gene: 4. The CDR3 length is 13 residues. The CDR3 loop is CSGRGQGTDTQYF. The CDR3 bases are TGCAGCGGGCGGGGACAGGGCACAGATACGCAGTATTTT.

This chain links TRBV7-9 with TRBJ1-2; 10 bases map to TRBD1. The germline V gene has CDR1 SEHNR and CDR2 FQNEAQ (reference sequence). This CDR3 contains 13 residues. V lost 5 bases to trimming and J lost 8 bases; unmatched junction nucleotides: 5. CDR3 loop: CASSTGQGEGYTF. The CDR3 DNA reads as TGTGCCAGCAGCACCGGACAGGGGGAGGGCTACACCTTC.

The chain links TRBV7-3 to TRBJ1-1; 8 bases fit TRBD1. The trim removed 5 bases at V and 1 base at J, leaving 6 bases unmatched. The CDR3 runs to 15 residues. CDR1 and CDR2 (germline): SGHTA, FQGTGA. The CDR3 DNA sequence: TGTGCCAGCAGCCCAAGGACAGGGACGAACACTGAAGCTTTCTTT. This encodes CASSPRTGTNTEAFF.

The gene calls are TRBV6-6 and TRBJ2-7, with 11 positions matching TRBD2. V lost 6 bases, J lost 3 bases, and 7 bases stayed unmatched. This CDR3 comprises 15 residues. CDR1 and CDR2 (germline): MNHNY, SVGAGI (reference sequence). This chain's CDR3 is CASSPGTSGYYEQYF. The CDR3 DNA reads TGTGCCAGCAGCCCCGGGACTAGCGGATACTACGAGCAGTACTTC.

The chain is built from TRBV6-1 and TRBJ2-1, with 10 bases fitting TRBD1. The germline V gene has CDR1 MNHNS and CDR2 SASEGT. V trimming: 2 bases; J trimming: 4 bases; junction bases outside the gene matches: 2. The CDR3 extends over 15 amino acids. In nucleotides, the CDR3 is TGTGCCAGCAGTGAACCGGGACAGGGGTACAATGAGCAGTTCTTC. Translating gives CASSEPGQGYNEQFF.

The rearrangement links TRBV7-2 to TRBJ2-7; TRBD2 matches 10 bases. After removal of 7 bases from V and 4 bases from J, the junction contained 10 bases not matched to a gene. CDR3 size: 15 residues. Germline V gene data show CDR1 as SGHTA and CDR2 as FQGNSA. CDR3: CASTLGGLAFYEQYF. The CDR3 DNA reads as TGTGCCAGCACCCTGGGGGGACTAGCGTTTTACGAGCAGTACTTC.

This chain joins TRBV11-2 and TRBJ1-6, with D maybe TRBD1 (5 bases). The CDR3 consists of 15 residues. Germline CDR1 is SGHAT and CDR2 is FQNNGV. Trimming shortened V by 3 bases and J by 9 bases, and 15 bases separated the two germline ends. CDR3 sequence: CASSFSSGKPSPLHF. The CDR3 region has the DNA TGTGCCAGCAGCTTTTCTTCAGGGAAGCCTTCACCCCTCCACTTT.

V is TRBV6-5 and J is TRBJ1-5, with D perhaps TRBD1 (5 bases). V was pared by 8 bases and J by 2 bases, with 13 bases between. The CDR3 length is 14 residues. Germline assignment: CDR1 MNHEY and CDR2 SVGAGI. The CDR3 spells CASGSGAGNQPQHF. CDR3 nucleotide sequence: TGTGCCAGCGGTTCTGGGGCGGGCAATCAGCCCCAGCATTTT.

The genes are TRBV7-2 and TRBJ1-1; D perhaps matches TRBD1 (6 bases). The CDR3 spans 14 residues. Germline values: CDR1 SGHTA, CDR2 FQGNSA. Trimming cost V 2 bases and J 5 bases, with 12 bases left between them. The CDR3, as DNA: TGTGCCAGCAGCTTATGGGGGGCGGGGACTGAAGCTTTCTTT. Translation: CASSLWGAGTEAFF.

The rearrangement joins TRBV11-2 to TRBJ1-5; no reliable D call. The CDR3 spans 13 residues. Trimming stripped 0 bases from V and 9 bases from J, with 9 bases between. The germline gives CDR1 SGHAT, CDR2 FQNNGV. The CDR3 is CASSLEPPAPQHF. In nucleotides, the CDR3 is TGTGCCAGCAGCTTAGAGCCTCCGGCGCCCCAGCATTTT.

The rearrangement links TRBV27 to TRBJ2-7; TRBD1 is a possible D gene (6 bases). Trimming removed 2 bases from V and 4 bases from J, with 18 bases in between. The CDR3 sequence is 16 residues long. Germline V CDR1 and CDR2: MNHEY, SMNVEV (reference sequence). CDR3 coding DNA: TGTGCCAGCAGTTTAAATTTTGGCAGGGGATATTACGAGCAGTACTTC. Residues: CASSLNFGRGYYEQYF.

The chain combines TRBV7-3 with TRBJ1-1; a possible D gene is TRBD1 (6 bases). V was trimmed by 7 bases and J by 3 bases, leaving 15 bases between them. The germline V gene has CDR1 SGHTA and CDR2 FQGTGA. The CDR3 contains 14 residues. CDR3: CASNQGRGDTEAFF. The CDR3 nucleotides read TGTGCCAGCAACCAGGGGCGCGGGGACACTGAAGCTTTCTTT.

This clone was counted once. The rearrangement links TRBV18 to TRBJ1-1, with D perhaps TRBD1 (6 bases). This CDR3 contains 15 residues. V was pared by 5 bases and J by 1 base, with 14 bases between. In germline, CDR1 is KGHSH, CDR2 LQKENI. The CDR3 sequence is CASSFGQTKNTEAFF. The CDR3 bases are TGTGCCAGCTCATTCGGACAGACGAAGAACACTGAAGCTTTCTTT.

The genes are TRBV7-9 and TRBJ1-2; a possible D gene is TRBD1 (5 bases). V was cut by 2 bases and J by 4 bases, with 14 bases left in between. Germline V gene sequence: CDR1 SEHNR, CDR2 FQNEAQ (reference sequence). CDR3 size: 15 residues. The CDR3 DNA is TGTGCCAGCAGCTTAAGAGGGGAACACGGCTATGGCTACACCTTC. This encodes CASSLRGEHGYGYTF.

The chain recombines TRBV21-1 with TRBJ1-5; the table's D call TRBD1 went unverified against the DNA. TRBV21-1 is classified as a pseudogene. The CDR3 spans 17 residues. The DNA for the CDR3 is TGTGCCAGCAGCGAAACAAGATTGGACAGGGTGAATCAGCCCCAGCATTTT. The encoded protein is CASSETRLDRVNQPQHF.

V usage is TRBV28 and J usage is TRBJ2-7, with 8 bases that match TRBD1. Germline loops: CDR1 MDHEN, CDR2 SYDVKM. V lost 7 bases to trimming and J lost 5 bases; unmatched junction nucleotides: 7. The length of the CDR3 is 13 residues. CDR3 sequence reads: CASKRTGSHEQYF. CDR3 sequence (DNA): TGTGCCAGCAAAAGGACAGGGTCCCACGAGCAGTACTTC.

The chain recombines TRBV10-3 with TRBJ1-6; D is ambiguous. V was cut by 9 bases and J by 7 bases, with 13 bases left in between. Germline loops: CDR1 ENHRY, CDR2 SYGVKD. This CDR3 is 13 amino acids long. As DNA, the CDR3 is TGTGCCATGTCCGGCAAGGAGAATTCACCCCTCCACTTT. This gives the protein CAMSGKENSPLHF.

V and J are TRBV30 and TRBJ2-1; possible D gene TRBD1, 6 bases. Germline loops: CDR1 GTSNPN, CDR2 SVGIG (reference sequence). CDR3 length equals 12 residues. Trimming removed 2 bases at V and 9 bases at J, with 11 bases between. The CDR3, as DNA: TGTGCCTGGAGTACCGGGACACCTGAGCAGTTCTTC. It codes for CAWSTGTPEQFF.

The chain links TRBV5-1 to TRBJ2-3; D remains ambiguous. With 0 bases removed from V and 0 bases from J, the gap between germline ends came to 8 bases. The germline gives CDR1 SGHRS, CDR2 YFSETQ. The CDR3 extends over 15 amino acids. The CDR3 sequence is CASSLEAESTDTQYF. In DNA, the CDR3 is TGCGCCAGCAGCTTGGAGGCGGAAAGCACAGATACGCAGTATTTT.

This clone was seen a single time. The V and J genes are TRBV6-1 and TRBJ2-5, with D possibly matching TRBD1 (6 bases). The germline gives CDR1 MNHNS, CDR2 SASEGT. The CDR3 has 13 residues. Trimming took off 5 bases at V and 9 bases at J, with 16 bases between the two ends. The CDR3 here is CASSPGQNNPQYF. In nucleotides, the CDR3 is TGTGCCAGCAGTCCGGGACAAAACAATCCCCAGTACTTC.

The rearrangement links TRBV5-1 to TRBJ1-2; perhaps TRBD1 as D (5 bases). This CDR3 comprises 13 residues. The germline V gene has CDR1 SGHRS and CDR2 YFSETQ. V was trimmed by 4 bases and J by 2 bases, leaving 9 bases between them. The CDR3 spells CASSPQENYGYTF. CDR3 nucleotide sequence: TGCGCCAGCAGCCCACAGGAAAACTATGGCTACACCTTC. The entire variable domain, with the rest obtained from reference TRBV5-1 and TRBJ1-2, is as follows: KAGVTQTPRYLIKTRGQQVTLSCSPISGHRSVSWYQQTPGQGLQFLFEYFSETQRNKGNFPGRFSGRQFSNSRSEMNVSTLELGDSALYLCASSPQENYGYTFGSGTRLTVV.

The rearrangement joins TRBV1 to TRBJ1-5; TRBD1, the table's D call, lacks a check against the DNA. TRBV1 represents a pseudogene. This CDR3 region has 15 residues. The chain's CDR3 is CTSSPTPSSNQPQHF. CDR3 DNA sequence: TGCACCAGCAGCCCGACACCTTCTAGCAATCAGCCCCAGCATTTT.